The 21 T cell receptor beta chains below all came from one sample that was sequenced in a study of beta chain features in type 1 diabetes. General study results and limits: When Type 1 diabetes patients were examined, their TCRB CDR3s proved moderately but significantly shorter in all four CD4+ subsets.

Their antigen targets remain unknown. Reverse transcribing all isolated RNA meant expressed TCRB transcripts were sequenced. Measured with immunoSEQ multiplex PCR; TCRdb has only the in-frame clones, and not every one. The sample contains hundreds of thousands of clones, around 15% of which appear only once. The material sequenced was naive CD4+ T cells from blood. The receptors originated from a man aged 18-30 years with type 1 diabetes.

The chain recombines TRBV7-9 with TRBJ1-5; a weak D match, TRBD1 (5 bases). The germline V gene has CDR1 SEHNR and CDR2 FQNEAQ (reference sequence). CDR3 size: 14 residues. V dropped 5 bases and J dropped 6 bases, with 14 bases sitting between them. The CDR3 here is CASSLSGGGQPQHF. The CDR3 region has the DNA TGTGCCAGCAGCCTGAGCGGGGGAGGTCAGCCCCAGCATTTT.

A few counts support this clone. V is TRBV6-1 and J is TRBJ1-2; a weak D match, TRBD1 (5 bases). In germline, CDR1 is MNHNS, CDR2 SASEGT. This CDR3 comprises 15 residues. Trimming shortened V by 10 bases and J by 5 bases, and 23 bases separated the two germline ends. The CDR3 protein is CATPGEQEIVYGYTF. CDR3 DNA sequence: TGTGCCACCCCGGGGGAGCAGGAGATAGTTTATGGCTACACCTTC.

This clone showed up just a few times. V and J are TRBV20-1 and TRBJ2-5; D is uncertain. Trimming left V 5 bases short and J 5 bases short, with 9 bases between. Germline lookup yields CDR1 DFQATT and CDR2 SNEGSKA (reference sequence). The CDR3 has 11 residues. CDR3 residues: CSAHNAETQYF. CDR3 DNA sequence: TGCAGTGCTCACAACGCGGAGACCCAGTACTTC.

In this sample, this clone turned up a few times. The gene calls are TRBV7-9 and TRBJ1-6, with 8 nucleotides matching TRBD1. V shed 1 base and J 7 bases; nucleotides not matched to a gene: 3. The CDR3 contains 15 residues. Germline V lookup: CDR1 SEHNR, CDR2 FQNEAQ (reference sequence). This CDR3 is CASSLDGTGNSPLHF. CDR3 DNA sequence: TGTGCCAGCAGCTTAGACGGGACAGGAAATTCACCCCTCCACTTT. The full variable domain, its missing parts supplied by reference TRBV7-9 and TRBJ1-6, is DTGVSQNPRHKITKRGQNVTFRCDPISEHNRLYWYRQTLGQGPEFLTYFQNEAQLEKSRLLSDRFSAERPKGSFSTLEIQRTEQGDSAMYLCASSLDGTGNSPLHFGNGTRLTVT.

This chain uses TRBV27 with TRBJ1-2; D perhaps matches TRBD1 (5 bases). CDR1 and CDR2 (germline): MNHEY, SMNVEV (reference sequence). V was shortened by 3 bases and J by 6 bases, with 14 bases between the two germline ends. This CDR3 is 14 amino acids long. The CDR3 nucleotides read TGTGCCAGCAGTTTGGGGACGGAGAGCGATGGCTACACCTTC. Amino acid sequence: CASSLGTESDGYTF.

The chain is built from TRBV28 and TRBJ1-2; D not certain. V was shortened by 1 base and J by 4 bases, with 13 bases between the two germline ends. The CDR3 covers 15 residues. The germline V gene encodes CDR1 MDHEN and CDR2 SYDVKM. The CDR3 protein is CASSLYSPDGYGYTF. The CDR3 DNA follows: TGTGCCAGCAGTTTATACTCCCCCGACGGCTATGGCTACACCTTC.

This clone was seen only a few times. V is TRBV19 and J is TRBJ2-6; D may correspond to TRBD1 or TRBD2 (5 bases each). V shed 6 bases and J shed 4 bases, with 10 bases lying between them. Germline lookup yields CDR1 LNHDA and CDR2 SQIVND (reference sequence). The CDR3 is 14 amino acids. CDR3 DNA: TGTGCCAGTAGACGGGACGGGGGGGCCAACGTCCTGACTTTC. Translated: CASRRDGGANVLTF.

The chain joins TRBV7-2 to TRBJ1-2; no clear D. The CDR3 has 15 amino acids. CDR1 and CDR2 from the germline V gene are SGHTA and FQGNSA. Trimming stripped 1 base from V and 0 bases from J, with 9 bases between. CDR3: CASSLGSLANYGYTF. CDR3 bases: TGTGCCAGCAGCTTAGGAAGCTTAGCTAACTATGGCTACACCTTC.

DNA of the CDR3: TGTGCCAGCAGTTACTCGGGGTTCTTC. This codes for CASSYSGFF. J is TRBJ2-1 and V is TRBV6-6; D unclear. The germline gives CDR1 MNHNY, CDR2 SVGAGI (reference sequence). Trimming shortened V by 0 bases and J by 15 bases, and 3 bases separated the two germline ends. The CDR3 contains 9 residues.

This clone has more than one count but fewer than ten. The chain's CDR3 is CASSLADLDGDTQYF. CDR3 bases: TGCGCCAGCAGCTTGGCGGACCTTGACGGAGATACGCAGTATTTT. V is TRBV5-1 and J is TRBJ2-3; D is undetermined. The germline V gene has CDR1 SGHRS and CDR2 YFSETQ. V lost 0 bases and J lost 5, with 13 bases in between. The CDR3 totals 15 residues.

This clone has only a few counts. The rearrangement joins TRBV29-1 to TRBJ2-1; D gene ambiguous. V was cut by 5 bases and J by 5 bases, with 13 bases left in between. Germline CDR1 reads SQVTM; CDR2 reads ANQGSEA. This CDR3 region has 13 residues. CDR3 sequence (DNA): TGCAGCGTTCTCTCTCCCCGGGACAATGAGCAGTTCTTC. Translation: CSVLSPRDNEQFF.

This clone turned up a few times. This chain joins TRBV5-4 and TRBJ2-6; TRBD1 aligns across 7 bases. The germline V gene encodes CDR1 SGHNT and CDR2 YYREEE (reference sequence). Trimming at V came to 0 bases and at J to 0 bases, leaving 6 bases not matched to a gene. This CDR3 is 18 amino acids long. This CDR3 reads CASSLGGQVFSGANVLTF. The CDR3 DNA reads TGTGCCAGCAGCTTGGGCGGACAGGTGTTCTCTGGGGCCAACGTCCTGACTTTC.

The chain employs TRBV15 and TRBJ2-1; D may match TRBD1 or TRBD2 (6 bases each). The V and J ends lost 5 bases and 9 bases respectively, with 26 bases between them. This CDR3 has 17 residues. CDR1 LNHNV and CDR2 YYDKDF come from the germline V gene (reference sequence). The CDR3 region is CATSLPDGGPGEVEQFF. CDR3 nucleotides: TGTGCCACCAGCCTACCCGACGGGGGCCCTGGGGAGGTTGAGCAGTTCTTC.

The CDR3: CASSQGAVGRSYTF. As DNA, the CDR3 is TGTGCCAGCAGCCAAGGGGCCGTAGGACGCAGCTACACCTTC. The chain couples TRBV14 to TRBJ1-2; D uncertain. The germline V and J ends were trimmed by 1 base and 9 bases, with 15 bases remaining between them. The CDR3 is 14 amino acids. Germline CDR1 and CDR2: SGHDN and FVKESK. Complete variable domain (other parts from reference TRBV14 and TRBJ1-2): EAGVTQFPSHSVIEKGQTVTLRCDPISGHDNLYWYRRVMGKEIKFLLHFVKESKQDESGMPNNRFLAERTGGTYSTLKVQPAELEDSGVYFCASSQGAVGRSYTFGSGTRLTVV.

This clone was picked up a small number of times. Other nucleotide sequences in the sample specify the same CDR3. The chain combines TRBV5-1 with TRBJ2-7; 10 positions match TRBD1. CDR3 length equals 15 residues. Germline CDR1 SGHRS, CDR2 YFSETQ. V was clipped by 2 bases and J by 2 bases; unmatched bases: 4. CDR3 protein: CASSLSGQGTYEQYF. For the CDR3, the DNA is TGCGCCAGCAGCTTATCGGGACAGGGGACCTACGAGCAGTACTTC.

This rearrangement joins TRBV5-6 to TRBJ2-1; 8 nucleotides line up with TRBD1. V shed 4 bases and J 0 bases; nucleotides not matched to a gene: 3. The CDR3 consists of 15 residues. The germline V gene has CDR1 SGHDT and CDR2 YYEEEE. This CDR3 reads CASSGGTGSYNEQFF. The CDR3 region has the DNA TGTGCCAGCAGCGGAGGGACAGGCTCCTACAATGAGCAGTTCTTC.

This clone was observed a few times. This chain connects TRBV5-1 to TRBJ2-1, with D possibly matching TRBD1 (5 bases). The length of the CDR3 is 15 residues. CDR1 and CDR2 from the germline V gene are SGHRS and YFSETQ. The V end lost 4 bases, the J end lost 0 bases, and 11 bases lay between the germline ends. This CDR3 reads CASSGTGASYNEQFF. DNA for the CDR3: TGCGCCAGCAGCGGAACAGGTGCCTCCTACAATGAGCAGTTCTTC.

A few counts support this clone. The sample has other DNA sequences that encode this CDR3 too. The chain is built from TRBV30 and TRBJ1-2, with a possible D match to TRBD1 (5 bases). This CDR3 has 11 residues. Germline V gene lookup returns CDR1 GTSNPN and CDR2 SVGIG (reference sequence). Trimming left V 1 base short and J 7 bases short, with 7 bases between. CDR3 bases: TGTGCCTGGAGTGCTGGGGGTGGCTACACCTTC. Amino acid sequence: CAWSAGGGYTF.

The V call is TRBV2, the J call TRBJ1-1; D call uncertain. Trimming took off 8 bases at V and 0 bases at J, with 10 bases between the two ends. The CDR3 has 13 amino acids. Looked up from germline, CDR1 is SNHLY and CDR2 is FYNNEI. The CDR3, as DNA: TGTGCCAGCCCGCCGGACGTGAACACTGAAGCTTTCTTT. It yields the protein CASPPDVNTEAFF.

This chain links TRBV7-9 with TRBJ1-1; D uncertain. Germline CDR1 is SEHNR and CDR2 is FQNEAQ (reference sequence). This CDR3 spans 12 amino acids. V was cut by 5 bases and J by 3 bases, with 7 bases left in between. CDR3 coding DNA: TGTGCCAGCAGCCGGGGTGACACTGAAGCTTTCTTT. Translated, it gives CASSRGDTEAFF.

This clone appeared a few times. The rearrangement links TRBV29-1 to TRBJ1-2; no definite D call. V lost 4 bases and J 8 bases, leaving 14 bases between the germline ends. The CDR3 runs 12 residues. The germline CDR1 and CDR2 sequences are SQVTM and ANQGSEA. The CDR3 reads CSVGDTAGGYTF. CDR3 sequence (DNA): TGCAGCGTTGGCGACACCGCGGGAGGCTACACCTTC.